These 31 T cell receptor beta chains share one sample of origin, sequenced in a study of blood T cell repertoires in COVID-19. Measured with immunoSEQ multiplex PCR; TCRdb has only the in-frame clones, and not every one. The sample has about 150,000 clones, more than 80% seen once. The sample was peripheral blood. The receptor source for this set is a woman between 55 and 75 years old with active COVID-19.

The chain is built from TRBV6-5 and TRBJ2-1; 7 positions match TRBD2. Germline CDR1 and CDR2: MNHEY and SVGAGI. The CDR3 has 14 residues. Germline trimming cut 5 bases from V and 6 bases from J; bases unmatched to any gene: 7. The CDR3 nucleotides are TGTGCCAGCAGTCGGCGGGAGTCGGCCAATGAGCAGTTCTTC. It yields the protein CASSRRESANEQFF.

The chain carries TRBV7-3 and TRBJ2-1, with 7 bases matching TRBD2. This CDR3 is built from 20 residues. The V segment lost 4 bases and the J segment 0 bases; nucleotides outside the gene matches: 18. CDR1 SGHTA and CDR2 FQGTGA come from the germline V gene. The CDR3: CASSSSRGSRRETSYNEQFF. CDR3 DNA: TGTGCCAGCAGCTCCTCCCGGGGCTCTAGGCGGGAGACCTCCTACAATGAGCAGTTCTTC.

This clone was counted only a few times. This chain connects TRBV28 to TRBJ2-7; TRBD1 agrees at 8 bases. Germline CDR1 MDHEN, CDR2 SYDVKM. The V segment lost 7 bases and the J segment 6 bases; nucleotides outside the gene matches: 8. CDR3 length equals 13 residues. The CDR3 sequence is CASTADRAGEQYF. The CDR3 DNA reads TGTGCCAGCACCGCGGACAGGGCGGGCGAGCAGTACTTC.

With regard to this clone: Other DNA sequences in the same sample also yield this CDR3. The chain joins TRBV19 to TRBJ1-3; D may be TRBD1 (5 bases). Looked up from germline, CDR1 is LNHDA and CDR2 is SQIVND (reference sequence). The CDR3 is made up of 15 amino acids. The ends were cut back, 2 bases at V and 0 bases at J, with 8 bases in the middle. The CDR3 protein is CASSIRGVSGNTIYF. The CDR3 region has the DNA TGTGCCAGTAGTATACGGGGGGTCTCTGGAAACACCATATATTTT.

The chain carries TRBV19 and TRBJ2-1; D is unresolved. Germline CDR1 LNHDA, CDR2 SQIVND (reference sequence). This CDR3 comprises 13 residues. Trimming pared 5 bases from V and 2 bases from J, leaving 7 bases between. Here the CDR3 DNA reads TGTGCCAGTAGTTTCGTTACCTACAATGAGCAGTTCTTC. This gives the protein CASSFVTYNEQFF.

The chain uses TRBV4-2 and TRBJ2-5; 9 nucleotides match TRBD2. This CDR3 spans 18 amino acids. Looked up from germline, CDR1 is LGHNA and CDR2 is YNFKEQ. V trimming: 2 bases; J trimming: 1 base; junction bases outside the gene matches: 11. CDR3 DNA sequence: TGTGCCAGCAGCCAAACGAGCGGGGCGGGAGGGCCCCAAGAGACCCAGTACTTC. It translates to CASSQTSGAGGPQETQYF.

The J gene is TRBJ2-5, the V gene TRBV3-1 (or the pseudogene TRBV3-2); no clear D gene. The CDR3 loop spans 15 amino acids. Trimming left V 7 bases short and J 1 base short, with 16 bases between. Germline loops: CDR1 LGHDT, CDR2 YNNKEL (reference sequence). CDR3 sequence: CASTPSPSRQETQYF. CDR3 DNA sequence: TGTGCCAGCACTCCGTCCCCCTCCCGCCAAGAGACCCAGTACTTC.

Here the CDR3 reads CASSLDRDGYTF. The CDR3 DNA sequence: TGTGCCAGCAGCTTAGATCGGGATGGCTACACCTTC. The chain recombines TRBV11-2 with TRBJ1-2; D remains unclear. With 0 bases removed from V and 6 bases from J, the gap between germline ends came to 5 bases. CDR3 size: 12 residues. Germline CDR1 and CDR2: SGHAT and FQNNGV.

J is TRBJ1-4 and V is TRBV5-4, with D possibly being TRBD1 (5 bases). V was shortened by 4 bases and J by 4 bases, with 11 bases between the two germline ends. The CDR3 is 14 amino acids. Germline assignment: CDR1 SGHNT and CDR2 YYREEE (reference sequence). CDR3 sequence (DNA): TGTGCCAGCAGCCCGAAAGGGGATAATGAAAAACTGTTTTTT. Protein sequence: CASSPKGDNEKLFF. Full variable domain (remainder filled in from reference TRBV5-4 and TRBJ1-4): ETGVTQSPTHLIKTRGQQVTLRCSSQSGHNTVSWYQQALGQGPQFIFQYYREEENGRGNFPPRFSGLQFPNYSSELNVNALELDDSALYLCASSPKGDNEKLFFGSGTQLSVL.

The DNA for the CDR3 is TGTGCCAGCAGTTTAAGCAGGGGAGCCTCACCCCTCCACTTT. It translates to CASSLSRGASPLHF. The V call is TRBV27, the J call TRBJ1-6; D may be TRBD1 (6 bases). CDR3 length: 14 amino acids. Germline V gives CDR1 MNHEY, CDR2 SMNVEV (reference sequence). Between the trimmed V and J ends, which lost 2 bases and 10 bases, there was a span of 12 bases.

This clone has just one count. V gene TRBV7-9 combines with J gene TRBJ2-7, with no clear D. Trimming removed 8 bases from V and 1 base from J, with 21 bases in between. The V gene's germline CDR1 is SEHNR and CDR2 FQNEAQ (reference sequence). The CDR3 has 16 amino acids. The CDR3, as DNA: TGTGCCAGCCACGACGGGTTATCCGTAATATCCTACGAGCAGTACTTC. Translating it yields CASHDGLSVISYEQYF.

This chain connects TRBV7-3 to TRBJ1-6; D is ambiguous. The CDR3 contains 13 residues. The V gene lost 4 bases and the J gene lost 10 bases, with 11 bases spanning the gap. CDR1 SGHTA and CDR2 FQGTGA come from the germline V gene. CDR3 amino acids: CASSSGSPSPLHF. Written as DNA, the CDR3 is TGTGCCAGCAGCTCGGGGTCTCCCTCACCCCTCCACTTT.

The sample holds one count of this clone. The chain joins TRBV11-2 to TRBJ2-7; 8 bases match TRBD2. Unmatched junction bases numbered 0, after V lost 3 bases and J lost 2 bases. CDR3 length equals 13 residues. Germline assignment: CDR1 SGHAT and CDR2 FQNNGV. The CDR3: CASSLTSAYEQYF. CDR3 DNA: TGTGCCAGCAGCTTGACTAGCGCCTACGAGCAGTACTTC.

The chain has TRBV29-1 and TRBJ2-3; tentative D call: TRBD2 (6 bases). Germline CDR1 is SQVTM and CDR2 is ANQGSEA. The CDR3 spans 12 residues. Trimming took off 6 bases at V and 5 bases at J, with 12 bases between the two ends. CDR3 nucleotides: TGCAGCGTGACTAGAGGGGAAGATACGCAGTATTTT. Translation: CSVTRGEDTQYF.

This sequence joins TRBV14 and TRBJ2-7; D is perhaps TRBD1 (7 bases). Trimming pared 5 bases from V and 0 bases from J, leaving 14 bases between. The germline V gene has CDR1 SGHDN and CDR2 FVKESK. There are 15 residues in the CDR3. CDR3 in amino acids: CASSSNRGGSYEQYF. Written as DNA, the CDR3 is TGTGCCAGCAGCAGCAACAGGGGAGGCTCCTACGAGCAGTACTTC. Full variable domain (missing parts from reference TRBV14 and TRBJ2-7): EAGVTQFPSHSVIEKGQTVTLRCDPISGHDNLYWYRRVMGKEIKFLLHFVKESKQDESGMPNNRFLAERTGGTYSTLKVQPAELEDSGVYFCASSSNRGGSYEQYFGPGTRLTVT.

The gene calls are TRBV10-3 and TRBJ2-2; 7 bases fit TRBD2. There are 13 residues in the CDR3. J was trimmed by 6 bases and V by 6 bases; bases with no gene match: 4. CDR1 and CDR2 (germline): ENHRY, SYGVKD. CDR3 in DNA: TGTGCCATCAGAAGACTAGCTCCCGGGGAGCTGTTTTTT. Translating gives CAIRRLAPGELFF.

This chain links TRBV2 with TRBJ1-5, with D unresolved. The CDR3 contains 12 residues. Germline V gives CDR1 SNHLY, CDR2 FYNNEI. The germline V and J ends were trimmed by 8 bases and 5 bases, with 10 bases remaining between them. Here the CDR3 reads CASRLEDQPQHF. The CDR3 nucleotides are TGTGCCAGCCGCCTAGAGGATCAGCCCCAGCATTTT.

The chain has TRBV7-8 and TRBJ2-1, with TRBD2 matching 7 bases. The CDR3 is 15 amino acids. Germline loops: CDR1 SGHVS, CDR2 FQNEAQ. Germline trimming cut 6 bases from V and 6 bases from J; bases unmatched to any gene: 11. CDR3 nucleotide sequence: TGTGCCAGCAGTTTAAATGGACTAGAAGGCAATGAGCAGTTCTTC. Protein product: CASSLNGLEGNEQFF.

The chain combines TRBV27 with TRBJ1-4; a possible D gene is TRBD1 (6 bases). The ends were cut back, 7 bases at V and 6 bases at J, with 21 bases in the middle. The CDR3 totals 16 residues. In germline, CDR1 is MNHEY, CDR2 SMNVEV (reference sequence). CDR3 DNA sequence: TGTGCCAGCAAATCCGGGGGCGGGGGAATATATGAAAAACTGTTTTTT. Protein sequence: CASKSGGGGIYEKLFF.

J is TRBJ2-1 and V is TRBV19; 12 positions agree with TRBD2. The CDR3 contains 17 residues. Germline CDR1 is LNHDA and CDR2 is SQIVND (reference sequence). Trimming cost V 5 bases and J 4 bases; bases outside gene matches: 9. CDR3 nucleotide sequence: TGTGCCAGTAGTCTTCGGACTAGCGGGAAGCGATACAATGAGCAGTTCTTC. Protein: CASSLRTSGKRYNEQFF.

The rearrangement joins TRBV27 to TRBJ2-1, with D possibly TRBD2 on 5 matching bases. Germline CDR1 is MNHEY and CDR2 is SMNVEV (reference sequence). Trimming took off 2 bases at V and 4 bases at J, with 18 bases between the two ends. This CDR3 is 17 amino acids long. CDR3 in amino acids: CASSLIGQRRTYNEQFF. CDR3 coding DNA: TGTGCCAGCAGTTTAATTGGGCAACGTAGGACTTACAATGAGCAGTTCTTC.

The chain has TRBV5-1 and TRBJ1-1; D unresolved. Germline CDR1 and CDR2: SGHRS and YFSETQ. Trimming removed 4 bases from V and 1 base from J, with 8 bases in between. The CDR3 length is 13 residues. The CDR3 spells CASSREQNTEAFF. The CDR3 DNA is TGCGCCAGCAGCAGGGAGCAGAACACTGAAGCTTTCTTT.

The rearrangement links TRBV28 to TRBJ1-3; D gene unclear. The CDR3 is 15 amino acids. V was clipped by 2 bases and J by 0 bases, with 8 bases between them. CDR1 is MDHEN, CDR2 SYDVKM, per germline. CDR3 amino acids: CASSLIENSGNTIYF. The DNA of the CDR3 is TGTGCCAGCAGTTTAATCGAGAACTCTGGAAACACCATATATTTT.

CDR3 DNA sequence: TGTGCCAGCAGCTTAGGGCTAGCGGGAGTGAGCCAAGAGACCCAGTACTTC. Translation: CASSLGLAGVSQETQYF. The genes are TRBV7-9 and TRBJ2-5; TRBD2 agrees at 10 bases. Germline CDR1 and CDR2: SEHNR and FQNEAQ (reference sequence). This CDR3 has 17 amino acids. J gave up 1 base and V 1 base, and 6 bases lay outside the gene matches.

This clone was counted a single time. The rearrangement uses TRBV7-2 and TRBJ2-2; D gene unclear. The CDR3 is 14 amino acids. CDR1 and CDR2 (germline): SGHTA, FQGNSA. V was trimmed by 5 bases and J by 3 bases, leaving 10 bases between them. The CDR3 DNA follows: TGTGCCAGCAGCCCTACCACCTACACCGGGGAGCTGTTTTTT. Protein product: CASSPTTYTGELFF.

The chain employs TRBV2 and TRBJ1-2, with D hard to call. Trimming took 4 bases from V and 3 from J, leaving 9 bases between them. The CDR3 contains 13 residues. Germline CDR1 reads SNHLY; CDR2 reads FYNNEI. The CDR3 DNA follows: TGTGCCAGCAGTGTCACGAGTGACTATGGCTACACCTTC. Protein sequence: CASSVTSDYGYTF.

CDR3 residues: CASSWGGRPTQHF. The CDR3 nucleotides read TGTGCCAGCAGTTGGGGAGGCCGGCCGACCCAGCATTTT. The chain combines TRBV28 with TRBJ1-5; no firm D call. Between the trimmed V and J ends, which lost 4 bases and 11 bases, there was a span of 15 bases. CDR1 MDHEN and CDR2 SYDVKM come from the germline V gene. The CDR3 has 13 amino acids.

This sequence joins TRBV4-3 and TRBJ2-2; 9 bases match TRBD2. The germline V gene encodes CDR1 LGHNA and CDR2 YSLEER. The length of the CDR3 is 17 residues. With 3 bases clipped from V and 1 base from J, the junction kept 6 bases outside the gene matches. The CDR3 DNA reads TGCGCCAGCAGCCATAGCGGGAGTGCGGGGAACACCGGGGAGCTGTTTTTT. It is translated as CASSHSGSAGNTGELFF.

This chain links TRBV5-4 with TRBJ2-7, with TRBD2 matching over 14 bases. With V trimmed by 4 bases and J by 6 bases, 3 bases remained unmatched. CDR1 SGHNT and CDR2 YYREEE come from the germline V gene (reference sequence). CDR3 length: 14 residues. CDR3 amino acids: CASSTGLAGVEQYF. In nucleotides, the CDR3 is TGTGCCAGCAGCACGGGACTAGCGGGAGTCGAGCAGTACTTC.

A few counts support this clone. This chain connects TRBV2 to TRBJ1-5, with D perhaps TRBD1 (5 bases). Trimming pared 6 bases from V and 3 bases from J, leaving 12 bases between. Germline CDR1 and CDR2: SNHLY and FYNNEI. The CDR3 has 14 amino acids. The DNA for the CDR3 is TGTGCCAGCAGCGCGGGACGGTACAATCAGCCCCAGCATTTT. As protein: CASSAGRYNQPQHF.

The gene calls are TRBV6-1 and TRBJ1-2, with a possible D match to TRBD1 (5 bases). The CDR3 length is 13 residues. CDR1 MNHNS and CDR2 SASEGT come from the germline V gene. The V gene lost 3 bases and the J gene lost 3 bases, with 8 bases spanning the gap. The CDR3 region is CASSERGDYGYTF. In DNA form, the CDR3 reads TGTGCCAGCAGTGAGCGGGGGGACTATGGCTACACCTTC.